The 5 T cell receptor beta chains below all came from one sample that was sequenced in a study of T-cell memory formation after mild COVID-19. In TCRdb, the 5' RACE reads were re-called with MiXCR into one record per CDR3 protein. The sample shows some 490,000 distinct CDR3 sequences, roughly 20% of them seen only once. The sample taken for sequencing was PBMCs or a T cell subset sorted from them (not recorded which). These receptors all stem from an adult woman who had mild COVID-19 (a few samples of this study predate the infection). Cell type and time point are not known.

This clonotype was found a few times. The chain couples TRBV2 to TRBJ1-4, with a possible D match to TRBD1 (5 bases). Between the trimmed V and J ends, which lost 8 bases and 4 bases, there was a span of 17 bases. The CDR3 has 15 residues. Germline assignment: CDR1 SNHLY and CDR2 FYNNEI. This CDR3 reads CASAHRQTRNEKLFF. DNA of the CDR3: TGTGCCAGCGCCCACAGACAGACCCGTAATGAAAAACTGTTTTTT.

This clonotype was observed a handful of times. Written as DNA, the CDR3 is TGTGCCAGCAGCTTAATTTCGACAGACCTTTCTAACTATGGCTACACCTTC. Translation: CASSLISTDLSNYGYTF. The chain is built from TRBV7-2 and TRBJ1-2, with a weak D call TRBD1 (5 bases). The ends were cut back, 2 bases at V and 0 bases at J, with 16 bases in the middle. The CDR3 contains 17 residues. Germline lookup yields CDR1 SGHTA and CDR2 FQGNSA.

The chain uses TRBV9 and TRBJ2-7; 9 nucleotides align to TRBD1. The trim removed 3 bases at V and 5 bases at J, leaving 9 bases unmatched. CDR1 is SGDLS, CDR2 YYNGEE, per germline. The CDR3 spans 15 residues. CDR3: CASSASGTGLHEQYF. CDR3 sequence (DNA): TGTGCCAGCAGCGCCTCCGGGACAGGGCTCCACGAGCAGTACTTC.

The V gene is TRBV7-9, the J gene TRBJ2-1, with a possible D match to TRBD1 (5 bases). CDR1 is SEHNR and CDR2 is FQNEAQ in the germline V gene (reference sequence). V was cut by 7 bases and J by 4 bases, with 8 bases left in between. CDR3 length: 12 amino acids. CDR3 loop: CASIRQYNEQFF. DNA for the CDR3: TGTGCCAGCATCCGACAGTACAATGAGCAGTTCTTC.

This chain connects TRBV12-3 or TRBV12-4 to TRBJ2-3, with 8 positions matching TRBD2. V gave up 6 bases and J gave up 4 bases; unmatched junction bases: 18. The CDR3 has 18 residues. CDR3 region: CASSGLDLAGRGADTQYF. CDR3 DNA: TGTGCCAGCAGCGGTCTGGACCTAGCGGGCAGAGGGGCAGATACGCAGTATTTT.